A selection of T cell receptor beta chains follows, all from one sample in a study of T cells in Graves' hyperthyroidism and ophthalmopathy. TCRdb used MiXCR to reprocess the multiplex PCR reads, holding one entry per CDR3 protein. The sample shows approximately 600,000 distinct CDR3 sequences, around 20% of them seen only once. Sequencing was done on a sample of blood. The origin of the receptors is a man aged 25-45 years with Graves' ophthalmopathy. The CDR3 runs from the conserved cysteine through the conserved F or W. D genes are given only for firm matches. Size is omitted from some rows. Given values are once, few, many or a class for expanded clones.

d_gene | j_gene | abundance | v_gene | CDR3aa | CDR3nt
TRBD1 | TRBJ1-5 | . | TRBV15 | CATSRDLGQNQPQHF | TGTGCCACCAGCAGAGATCTGGGACAGAATCAGCCCCAGCATTTT
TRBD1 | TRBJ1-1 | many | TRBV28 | CASMLGTGLTEAFF | TGTGCCAGCATGTTGGGGACAGGGCTCACTGAAGCTTTCTTT
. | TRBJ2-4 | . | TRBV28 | CASTSAGSGQNIQYF | TGTGCCAGCACCTCGGCGGGGAGTGGCCAAAACATTCAGTACTTC
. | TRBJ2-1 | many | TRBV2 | CASDSVSSYNEQFF | TGTGCCAGCGATAGCGTGAGCTCCTACAATGAGCAGTTCTTC
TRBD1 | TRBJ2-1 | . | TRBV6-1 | CASSNGDRGGQFF | TGTGCCAGCAGTAATGGGGACAGGGGGGGGCAGTTCTTC
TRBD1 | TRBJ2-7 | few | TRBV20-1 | CSARSETGGGEQYF | TGCAGTGCTAGGTCCGAGACAGGGGGTGGTGAGCAGTACTTC
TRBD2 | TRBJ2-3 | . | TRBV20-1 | CSARVGREIADTQYF | TGCAGTGCTAGAGTGGGGCGGGAGATAGCAGATACGCAGTATTTT
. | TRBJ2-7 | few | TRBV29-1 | CSVVPRDTYEQYF | TGCAGCGTCGTACCCCGGGACACCTACGAGCAGTACTTC
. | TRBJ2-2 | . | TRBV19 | CASNSGFANTGELFF | TGTGCCAGTAACAGCGGGTTCGCGAACACCGGGGAGCTGTTTTTT
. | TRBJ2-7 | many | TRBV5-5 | CASSLDAGTRTYEQYF | TGTGCCAGCAGCTTGGACGCAGGGACCAGGACCTACGAGCAGTACTTC
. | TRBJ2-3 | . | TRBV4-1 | CAGSQGELLRHRRRTDTQYF | TGCGCCGGCAGCCAAGGAGAACTTCTCAGACATAGGCGTCGCACAGATACGCAGTATTTT
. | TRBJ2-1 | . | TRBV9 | CASSVAVGSPGSYNEQFF | TGTGCCAGCAGCGTAGCGGTGGGTTCCCCTGGCTCCTACAATGAGCAGTTCTTC
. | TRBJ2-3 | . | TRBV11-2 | CASSLGAAGYTDTQYF | TGTGCCAGCAGCTTAGGAGCGGCGGGCTACACAGATACGCAGTATTTT
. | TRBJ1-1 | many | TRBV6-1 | CASSPRAGTIPTEAFF | TGTGCCAGCAGTCCGAGGGCAGGCACTATCCCCACTGAAGCTTTCTTT
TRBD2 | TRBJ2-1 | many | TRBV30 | CALALGTSGRFSYNEQFF | TGTGCCTTAGCACTGGGGACTAGCGGGAGGTTCTCCTACAATGAGCAGTTCTTC
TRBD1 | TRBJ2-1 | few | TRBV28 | CASSIRTGSSYNEQFF | TGTGCCAGCAGTATCCGGACAGGGAGCTCCTACAATGAGCAGTTCTTC
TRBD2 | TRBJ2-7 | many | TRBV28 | CASTASGSNYEQYF | TGTGCCAGCACCGCTAGCGGGAGTAATTACGAGCAGTACTTC
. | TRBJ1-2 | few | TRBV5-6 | CASSLGPGLSRYGYTF | TGTGCCAGCAGCTTGGGACCAGGGTTGTCCCGCTATGGCTACACCTTC
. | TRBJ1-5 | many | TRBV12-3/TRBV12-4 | CASSLQGSVYSNQPQHF | TGTGCCAGCAGTTTACAGGGGTCGGTGTATAGCAATCAGCCCCAGCATTTT
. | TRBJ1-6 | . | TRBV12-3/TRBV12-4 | CASTPSPGSSPLHF | TGTGCCAGCACTCCGAGTCCAGGGAGTTCACCCCTCCACTTT
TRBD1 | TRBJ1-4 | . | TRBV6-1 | CASNPNRGTNEKLFF | TGTGCCAGCAACCCTAACAGGGGCACTAATGAAAAACTGTTTTTT
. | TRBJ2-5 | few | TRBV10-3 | CAISESGTGYYQETQYF | TGTGCCATCAGTGAGTCGGGAACAGGTTACTACCAAGAGACCCAGTACTTC
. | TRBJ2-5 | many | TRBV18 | CASSPRERQETQYF | TGTGCCAGCTCACCCCGGGAGCGACAAGAGACCCAGTACTTC
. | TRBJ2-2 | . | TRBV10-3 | CAISPSFPGELFF | TGTGCCATCAGTCCTAGCTTCCCCGGGGAGCTGTTTTTT
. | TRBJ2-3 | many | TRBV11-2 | CASSLGPGDTQYF | TGTGCCAGCAGCTTAGGCCCCGGAGATACGCAGTATTTT
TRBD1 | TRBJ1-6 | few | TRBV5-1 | CASSTGDYNSPLHF | TGCGCCAGCAGCACAGGGGACTATAATTCACCCCTCCACTTT
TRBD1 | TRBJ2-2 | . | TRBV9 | CASSDPFAGTGNTGELFF | TGTGCCAGCAGCGACCCTTTTGCCGGGACAGGGAACACCGGGGAGCTGTTTTTT
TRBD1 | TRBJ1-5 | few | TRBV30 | CAWSVGTGSQPQHF | TGTGCCTGGAGTGTAGGGACAGGGTCTCAGCCCCAGCATTTT
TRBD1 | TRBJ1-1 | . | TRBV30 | CAWRISRTGGGTEAFF | TGTGCCTGGAGGATATCCCGGACAGGGGGCGGCACTGAAGCTTTCTTT
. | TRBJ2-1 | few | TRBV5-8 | CASSTKERPNNEQFF | TGTGCCAGCAGCACAAAAGAACGCCCGAACAATGAGCAGTTCTTC
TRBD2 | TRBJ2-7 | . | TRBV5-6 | CASRGRAFREEQYF | TGTGCCAGCAGAGGGAGGGCATTTCGAGAAGAGCAGTACTTC
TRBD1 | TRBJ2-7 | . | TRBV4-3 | CASSQSRLGGNEQYF | TGCGCCAGCAGCCAAAGTCGCCTAGGGGGCAACGAGCAGTACTTC
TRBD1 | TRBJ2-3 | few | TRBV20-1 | CSATGAGGIDTQYF | TGCAGTGCCACGGGTGCAGGGGGCATCGATACGCAGTATTTT
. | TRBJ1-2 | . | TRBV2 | CASSVRVENGYTF | TGTGCCAGCAGTGTCAGGGTAGAGAATGGCTACACCTTC
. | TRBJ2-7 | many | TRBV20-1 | CSAIDTFSYEQYF | TGCAGTGCCATCGACACCTTCTCCTACGAGCAGTACTTC
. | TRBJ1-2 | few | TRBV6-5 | CASSYSKQGYGYTF | TGTGCCAGCAGTTACTCGAAACAGGGCTATGGCTACACCTTC
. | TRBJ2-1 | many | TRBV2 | CASSAGTYSYNEQFF | TGTGCCAGCAGTGCCGGGACATACTCCTACAATGAGCAGTTCTTC
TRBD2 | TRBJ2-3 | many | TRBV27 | CASSLSGSSGDTQYF | TGTGCCAGCAGTCTCAGCGGGAGTAGCGGAGATACGCAGTATTTT
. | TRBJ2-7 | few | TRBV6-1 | CASSNEARPLYEQYF | TGTGCCAGCAGCAACGAAGCGAGACCACTCTACGAGCAGTACTTC
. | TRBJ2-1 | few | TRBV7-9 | CASSSTVNSYNEQFF | TGTGCCAGCAGCTCTACGGTTAACTCCTACAATGAGCAGTTCTTC
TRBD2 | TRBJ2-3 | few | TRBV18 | CASSLISGRDTDTQYF | TGTGCCAGCTCACTCATTAGCGGGAGAGACACAGATACGCAGTATTTT
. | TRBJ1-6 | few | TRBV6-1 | CASIPRTIAYNSPLHF | TGTGCCAGCATTCCGAGGACTATCGCCTATAATTCACCCCTCCACTTT
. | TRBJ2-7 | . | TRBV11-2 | CASSSRRDRVFYEQYF | TGTGCCAGCAGCTCCCGGCGGGACAGAGTTTTCTACGAGCAGTACTTC
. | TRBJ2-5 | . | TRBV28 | CASKERETQYF | TGTGCCAGCAAGGAGCGAGAGACCCAGTACTTC
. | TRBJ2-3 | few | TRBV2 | CASLTDTQYF | TGTGCCAGCCTCACAGATACGCAGTATTTT
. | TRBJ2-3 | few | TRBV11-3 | CASSRSEDTQYF | TGTGCCAGCAGCCGAAGCGAAGATACGCAGTATTTT
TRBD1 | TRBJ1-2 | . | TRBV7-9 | CASSLVDRTYGYTF | TGTGCCAGCAGCTTAGTGGACAGGACTTATGGCTACACCTTC
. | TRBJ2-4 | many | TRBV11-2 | CASSLRAGEAKNIQYF | TGTGCCAGCAGCTTGCGCGCAGGCGAAGCCAAAAACATTCAGTACTTC
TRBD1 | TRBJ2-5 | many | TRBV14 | CASSLLTGGPAVETQYF | TGTGCCAGCAGCCTGTTGACAGGGGGCCCAGCGGTGGAGACCCAGTACTTC
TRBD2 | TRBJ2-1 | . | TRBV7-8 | CASSPQPLANEQFF | TGTGCCAGCAGCCCACAACCACTAGCGAACGAGCAGTTCTTC
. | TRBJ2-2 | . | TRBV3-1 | CASSQDTAPGELFF | TGTGCCAGCAGCCAAGATACGGCGCCCGGGGAGCTGTTTTTT
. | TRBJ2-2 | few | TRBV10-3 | CAISEVKTNTGELFF | TGTGCCATCAGTGAGGTTAAGACGAACACCGGGGAGCTGTTTTTT
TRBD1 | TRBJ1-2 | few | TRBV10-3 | CATRDRVDGYTF | TGTGCCACCAGGGACAGGGTAGATGGCTACACCTTC